This T cell receptor beta chain was sequenced in a study of cytomegalovirus exposure and HLA in healthy donors. Study-wide context: A prior study identified over 100 million unique TCR beta sequences from about 180 million T cells. Study observations and caveats: The CMV antigen specificity of three CMV-associated chains was confirmed through in vitro analysis. The likely explanation for a cluster of highly shared sequence variants was sequencing artifact.

Primers for the PCR totalled 60 Vbeta and 13 Jbeta. This table comes from immunoSEQ multiplex PCR, and its TCRdb copy is limited to in-frame clones, with some not included. The data hold fewer than 250,000 clones, with around 76% observed a single time. About this clone itself: Its matching antigen is unknown.

Between the trimmed V and J ends, which lost 4 bases and 15 bases, there was a span of 23 bases. The germline gives CDR1 SGHNT, CDR2 YYREEE (reference sequence). The CDR3 is 14 amino acids. This chain links TRBV5-4 with TRBJ2-1, with a tentative D call TRBD2 (5 bases). Sample: PBMCs. The source of this sequence is a man aged 35-49 years in good health and CMV-seropositive. The CDR3 sequence: CASSPETNGIAVFF. The CDR3 DNA is TGTGCCAGCAGCCCGGAGACAAACGGGATAGCTGTGTTCTTC.